This entry is about one T cell receptor (beta chain). Its antigen is unidentified. The investigators made TCR beta cDNA from roughly 460 ng total RNA, using a constant-region primer. A slightly modified ARM-PCR protocol with three nested multiplex PCR rounds produced these TCR beta libraries. Investigators reported that the first two PCR rounds, at 10 cycles each, used TRBV1-TRBV30 forward primers with a C-beta reverse primer. TCRdb itself ran the multiplex PCR reads through MiXCR, one entry per CDR3 protein. This sample has roughly 40,000 distinct CDR3 sequences, with roughly 73% found just once. Investigators took RNA and DNA out together from approximately 22-30 mg of unsorted bulk tissue. Donors underwent surgery for histopathologically diagnosed primary liver carcinoma. HBV chronically infected the treatment-naive patients. This CDR3 spans 15 amino acids. The trim removed 1 base at V and 12 bases at J, leaving 9 bases unmatched.

This sample stems from a study of tumor-infiltrating lymphocytes in primary liver carcinoma. Study-wide results and caveats: Compared with tumor region pairs, tumor-adjacent and tumor-blood pairs overlapped less. The 250 largest clones made up significantly more of tumor than blood repertoires (p = 0.039).

The material sequenced was tumor-adjacent normal liver tissue. The receptor comes from a woman aged 25-40 years with primary liver carcinoma and hepatitis B virus infection. The V and J genes are TRBV12-3 or TRBV12-4 and TRBJ2-3; 11 bases line up with TRBD2. CDR3 coding DNA: TGTGCCAGCAGTTTAGTAGCGGGAGGGCCGGAAACCCAGTATTTT. It translates to CASSLVAGGPETQYF.